The present entry profiles one T cell receptor (beta chain) with its context. The antigen is undetermined. The sample comes from a study of T cell responses to AZD1222 COVID-19 vaccine. Measured with immunoSEQ multiplex PCR; TCRdb has only the in-frame clones, and not every one. The data hold about 130,000 clones, with 70% to 90% observed a single time. This CDR3 has 12 amino acids. Germline lookup yields CDR1 MNHNS and CDR2 SASEGT. With 2 bases removed from V and 3 bases from J, the gap between germline ends came to 5 bases. Study-wide results and caveats: Only 6 or 7 AZD1222 recipients tested seropositive at baseline. Variant regions that are unmutated are reportedly the target of nearly half of spike-specific TCRs. It was only after the peak T cell response that any repertoires were sampled. Donor demographics were predominantly white British with a female majority; clonal diversity may be underestimated.

The clonotype comes from an adult who received the AZD1222 COVID-19 vaccine. V usage is TRBV6-1 and J usage is TRBJ2-7, with D unclear. The sample was peripheral blood, taken 28 days after the second AZD1222 dose. CDR3 sequence: CASSELGYEQYF. In DNA form, the CDR3 reads TGTGCCAGCAGTGAATTGGGCTACGAGCAGTACTTC.